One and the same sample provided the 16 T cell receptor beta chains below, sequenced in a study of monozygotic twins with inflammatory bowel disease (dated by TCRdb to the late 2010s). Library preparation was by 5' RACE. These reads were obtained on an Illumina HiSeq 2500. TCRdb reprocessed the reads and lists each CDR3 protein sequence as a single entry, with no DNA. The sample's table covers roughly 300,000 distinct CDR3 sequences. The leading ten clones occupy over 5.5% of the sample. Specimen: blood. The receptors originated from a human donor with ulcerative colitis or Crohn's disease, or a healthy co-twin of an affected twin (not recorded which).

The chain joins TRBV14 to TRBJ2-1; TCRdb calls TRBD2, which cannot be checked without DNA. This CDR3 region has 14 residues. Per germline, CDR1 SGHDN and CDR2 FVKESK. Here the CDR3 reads CASSQGSEASTRVF.

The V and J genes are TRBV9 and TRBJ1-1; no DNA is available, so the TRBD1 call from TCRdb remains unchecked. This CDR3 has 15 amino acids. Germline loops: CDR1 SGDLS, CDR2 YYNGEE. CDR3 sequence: CASSETGTANTEAFF.

The CDR3 is CASSVQGREQFF. V and J are TRBV5-1 and TRBJ2-1; there is no DNA to check the TCRdb D call of TRBD1. Germline V lookup: CDR1 SGHRS, CDR2 YFSETQ. The CDR3 contains 12 residues.

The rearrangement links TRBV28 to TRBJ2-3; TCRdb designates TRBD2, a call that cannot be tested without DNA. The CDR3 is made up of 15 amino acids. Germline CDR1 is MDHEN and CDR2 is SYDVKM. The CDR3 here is CASRTGQRDTDTQYF.

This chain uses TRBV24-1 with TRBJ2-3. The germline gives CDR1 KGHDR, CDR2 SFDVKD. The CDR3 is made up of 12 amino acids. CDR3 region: CATSDSGQSQYF.

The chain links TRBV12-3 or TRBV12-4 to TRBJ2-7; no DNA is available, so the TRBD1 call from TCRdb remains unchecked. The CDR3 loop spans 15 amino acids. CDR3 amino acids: CASSLAGLRGGEQYF.

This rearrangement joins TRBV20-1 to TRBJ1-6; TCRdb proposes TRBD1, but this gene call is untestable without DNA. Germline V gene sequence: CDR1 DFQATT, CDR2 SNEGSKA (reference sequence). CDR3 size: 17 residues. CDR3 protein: CSARDWSPISNNSPLHF.

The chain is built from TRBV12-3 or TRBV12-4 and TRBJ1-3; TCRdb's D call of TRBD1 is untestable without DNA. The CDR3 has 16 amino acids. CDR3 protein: CASRPTGQISGNTIYF.

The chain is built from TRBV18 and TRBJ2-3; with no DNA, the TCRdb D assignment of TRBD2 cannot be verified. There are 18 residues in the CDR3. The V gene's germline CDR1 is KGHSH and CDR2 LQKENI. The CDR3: CASSPAVRGGPSTDTQYF.

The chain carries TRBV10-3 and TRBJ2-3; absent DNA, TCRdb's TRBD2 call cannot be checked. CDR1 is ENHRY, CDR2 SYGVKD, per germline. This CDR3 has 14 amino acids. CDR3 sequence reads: CAIKGLPDTDTQYF.

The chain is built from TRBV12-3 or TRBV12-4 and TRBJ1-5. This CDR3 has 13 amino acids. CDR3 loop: CASSLQSNQPQHF.

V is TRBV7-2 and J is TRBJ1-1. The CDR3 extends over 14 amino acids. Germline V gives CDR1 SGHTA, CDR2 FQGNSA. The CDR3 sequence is CASSLVVMNTEAFF.

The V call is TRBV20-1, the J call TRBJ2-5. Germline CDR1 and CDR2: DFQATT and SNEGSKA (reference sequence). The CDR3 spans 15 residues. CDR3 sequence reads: CSATPTDWIQETQYF.

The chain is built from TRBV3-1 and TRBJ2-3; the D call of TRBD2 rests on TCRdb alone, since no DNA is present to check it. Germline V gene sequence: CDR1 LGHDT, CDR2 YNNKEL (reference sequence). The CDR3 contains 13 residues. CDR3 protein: CASMASLGDTQYF.

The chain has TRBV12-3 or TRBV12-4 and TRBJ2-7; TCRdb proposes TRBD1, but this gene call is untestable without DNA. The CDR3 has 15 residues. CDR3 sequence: CASSLYSRGWYEQYF.

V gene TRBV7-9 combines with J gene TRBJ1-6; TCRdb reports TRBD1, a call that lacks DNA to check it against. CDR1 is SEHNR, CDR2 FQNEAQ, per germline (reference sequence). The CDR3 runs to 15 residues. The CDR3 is CASSPGTDYNSPLHF.